The 13 T cell receptor beta chains given below trace back to one sample, sequenced in a study of T cell responses to AZD1222 COVID-19 vaccine. Libraries were prepared by immunoSEQ multiplex PCR; TCRdb keeps only in-frame clonotypes and omits some of them. In the table there are roughly 120,000 clones, 88% of which are singletons. The sequences come from peripheral blood, collected on day 0 of MenACWY control vaccination. All receptors derive from an adult in good health.

This chain connects TRBV28 to TRBJ1-1; no clear D. V was trimmed by 6 bases and J by 6 bases, leaving 17 bases between them. The CDR3 runs 14 residues. Germline V gives CDR1 MDHEN, CDR2 SYDVKM. The CDR3 protein is CASRDGLNWAEAFF. DNA for the CDR3: TGTGCCAGCAGAGACGGGCTAAACTGGGCTGAAGCTTTCTTT.

The chain uses TRBV4-1 and TRBJ2-5; 9 nucleotides match TRBD1. The junction had 9 bases not matched to a gene; V was cut back by 3 bases and J by 4 bases. The CDR3 has 16 amino acids. The germline gives CDR1 MGHRA, CDR2 YSYEKL. The chain's CDR3 is CASSHAKGQGRETQYF. CDR3 nucleotides: TGCGCCAGCAGCCATGCAAAGGGACAGGGAAGAGAGACCCAGTACTTC.

The J gene is TRBJ1-6, the V gene TRBV9; 8 bases are a match to TRBD1. This CDR3 has 14 amino acids. V shed 3 bases, J shed 7 bases, and the junction held 3 bases outside the gene matches. Germline values: CDR1 SGDLS, CDR2 YYNGEE. CDR3 in amino acids: CASSAGTGNSPLHF. CDR3 DNA sequence: TGTGCCAGCAGCGCGGGGACAGGCAATTCACCCCTCCACTTT.

The chain recombines TRBV6-5 with TRBJ2-1; no clear D. V lost 8 bases to trimming and J lost 4 bases, with 15 bases between them. This CDR3 is built from 14 residues. Germline assignment: CDR1 MNHEY and CDR2 SVGAGI. CDR3: CASAGPTGYNEQFF. The CDR3 nucleotides read TGTGCCAGCGCCGGGCCGACTGGGTACAATGAGCAGTTCTTC.

The CDR3 DNA is TGTGCCTGGAGTCCATCCAGAGGAGAGGGCTACACCTTC. Its translation: CAWSPSRGEGYTF. This chain connects TRBV30 to TRBJ1-2; no clear D. Germline lookup yields CDR1 GTSNPN and CDR2 SVGIG (reference sequence). This CDR3 is 13 amino acids long. Trimming removed 2 bases from V and 8 bases from J, with 15 bases in between.

This clone occurred once. The CDR3 region has the DNA TGTGCCAGCAGTCGGGGACTAGCGGGGAACTCCTACGAGCAGTACTTC. It is translated as CASSRGLAGNSYEQYF. V usage is TRBV7-6 and J usage is TRBJ2-7; TRBD2 aligns across 13 bases. Germline assignment: CDR1 SGHVS and CDR2 FNYEAQ. The CDR3 totals 16 residues. With 6 bases clipped from V and 0 bases from J, the junction kept 5 bases outside the gene matches.

The chain uses TRBV9 and TRBJ1-6; D might be TRBD1 (5 bases). Germline V gene lookup returns CDR1 SGDLS and CDR2 YYNGEE. The germline V and J ends were trimmed by 3 bases and 10 bases, with 11 bases remaining between them. The CDR3 runs 13 residues. The CDR3 reads CASSGTKGSPLHF. CDR3 nucleotide sequence: TGTGCCAGCAGCGGGACAAAAGGCTCACCCCTCCACTTT.

This clone was found a few times. This chain joins TRBV14 and TRBJ1-6; 7 nucleotides match TRBD1. The trim removed 4 bases at V and 7 bases at J, leaving 7 bases unmatched. Germline assignment: CDR1 SGHDN and CDR2 FVKESK. CDR3 length: 15 residues. The CDR3 protein is CASSRATGNNSPLHF. In nucleotides, the CDR3 is TGTGCCAGCAGCCGAGCGACAGGGAACAATTCACCCCTCCACTTT. The variable domain in full, with the rest retrieved from reference TRBV14 and TRBJ1-6, is EAGVTQFPSHSVIEKGQTVTLRCDPISGHDNLYWYRRVMGKEIKFLLHFVKESKQDESGMPNNRFLAERTGGTYSTLKVQPAELEDSGVYFCASSRATGNNSPLHFGNGTRLTVT.

This clone was seen just once. This chain joins TRBV30 and TRBJ1-1; D unresolved. The CDR3 is made up of 11 amino acids. Germline V CDR1 and CDR2: GTSNPN, SVGIG (reference sequence). Trimming left V 3 bases short and J 6 bases short, with 8 bases between. The CDR3 coding sequence is TGTGCCTGGAGACCTCAATCTGAAGCTTTCTTT. It translates to CAWRPQSEAFF.

V gene TRBV7-9 combines with J gene TRBJ2-1; no clear D. The CDR3 is 16 amino acids. Germline CDR1 reads SEHNR; CDR2 reads FQNEAQ (reference sequence). Trimming removed 0 bases at V and 3 bases at J, with 12 bases between. DNA of the CDR3: TGTGCCAGCAGCTTAGCCATCAGCCCAGGCTACAATGAGCAGTTCTTC. Amino acid sequence: CASSLAISPGYNEQFF.

The V call is TRBV6-4, the J call TRBJ2-7, with no clear D. V lost 8 bases, J lost 4 bases, and 12 bases lay in between. The germline gives CDR1 MRHNA, CDR2 SNTAGT. The CDR3 totals 12 residues. Written as DNA, the CDR3 is TGTGCCAGCCCCTGGAACGGATACGAGCAGTACTTC. Amino acid sequence: CASPWNGYEQYF.

V usage is TRBV28 and J usage is TRBJ2-2; 10 nucleotides align to TRBD1. Germline values: CDR1 MDHEN, CDR2 SYDVKM. V lost 5 bases, J lost 5 bases, and 5 bases stayed unmatched. The CDR3 length is 15 residues. CDR3 amino acids: CASSPRGQGTGELFF. The CDR3 bases are TGTGCCAGCAGTCCCCGGGGACAGGGGACCGGGGAGCTGTTTTTT.

The gene calls are TRBV7-9 and TRBJ1-3; TRBD1 is a possible D gene (6 bases). From germline, CDR1 is SEHNR and CDR2 FQNEAQ (reference sequence). The CDR3 runs to 15 residues. Trimming removed 4 bases from V and 4 bases from J, with 14 bases in between. CDR3 protein: CASSSGQGTGNTIYF. CDR3 bases: TGTGCCAGCAGCTCGGGGCAGGGGACCGGAAACACCATATATTTT.